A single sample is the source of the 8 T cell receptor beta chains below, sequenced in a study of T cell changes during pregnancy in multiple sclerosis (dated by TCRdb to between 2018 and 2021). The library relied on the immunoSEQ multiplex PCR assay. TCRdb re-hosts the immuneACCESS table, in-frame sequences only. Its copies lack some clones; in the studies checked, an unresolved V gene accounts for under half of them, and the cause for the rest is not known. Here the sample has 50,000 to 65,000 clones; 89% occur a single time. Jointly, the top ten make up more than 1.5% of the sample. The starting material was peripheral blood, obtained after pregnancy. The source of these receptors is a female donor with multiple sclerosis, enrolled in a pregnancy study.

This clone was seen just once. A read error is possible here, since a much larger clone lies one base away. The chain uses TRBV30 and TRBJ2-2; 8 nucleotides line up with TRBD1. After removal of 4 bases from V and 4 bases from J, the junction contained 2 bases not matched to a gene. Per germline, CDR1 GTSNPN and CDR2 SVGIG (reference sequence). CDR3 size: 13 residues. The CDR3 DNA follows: TGTGCCTGGAACAGGGGGAGCACCGGGGAGCTGTTTTTT. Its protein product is CAWNRGSTGELFF.

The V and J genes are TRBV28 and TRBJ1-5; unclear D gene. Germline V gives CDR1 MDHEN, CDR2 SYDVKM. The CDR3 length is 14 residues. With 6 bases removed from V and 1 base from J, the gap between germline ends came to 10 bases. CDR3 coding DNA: TGTGCCAGCAGCCCATTTACAAGCAATCAGCCCCAGCATTTT. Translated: CASSPFTSNQPQHF.

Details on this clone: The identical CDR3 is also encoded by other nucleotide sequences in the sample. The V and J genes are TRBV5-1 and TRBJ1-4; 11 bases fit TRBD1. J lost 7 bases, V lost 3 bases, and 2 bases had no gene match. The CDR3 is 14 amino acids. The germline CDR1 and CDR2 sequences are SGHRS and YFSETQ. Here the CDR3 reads CASSSGTGGEKLFF. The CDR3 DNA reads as TGCGCCAGCAGCTCCGGGACAGGGGGTGAAAAACTGTTTTTT. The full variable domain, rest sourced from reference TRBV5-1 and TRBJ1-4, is KAGVTQTPRYLIKTRGQQVTLSCSPISGHRSVSWYQQTPGQGLQFLFEYFSETQRNKGNFPGRFSGRQFSNSRSEMNVSTLELGDSALYLCASSSGTGGEKLFFGSGTQLSVL.

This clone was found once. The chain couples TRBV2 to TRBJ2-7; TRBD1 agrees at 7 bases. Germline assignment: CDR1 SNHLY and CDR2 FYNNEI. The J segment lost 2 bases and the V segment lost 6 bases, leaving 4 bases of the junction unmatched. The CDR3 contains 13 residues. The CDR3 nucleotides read TGTGCCAGCAGCGCCGGACAGGCCTACGAGCAGTACTTC. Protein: CASSAGQAYEQYF.

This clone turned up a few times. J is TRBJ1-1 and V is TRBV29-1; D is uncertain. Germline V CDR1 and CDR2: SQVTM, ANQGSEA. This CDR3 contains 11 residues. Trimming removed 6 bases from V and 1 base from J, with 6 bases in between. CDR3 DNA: TGCAGCGTCATCCCGAACACTGAAGCTTTCTTT. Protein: CSVIPNTEAFF.

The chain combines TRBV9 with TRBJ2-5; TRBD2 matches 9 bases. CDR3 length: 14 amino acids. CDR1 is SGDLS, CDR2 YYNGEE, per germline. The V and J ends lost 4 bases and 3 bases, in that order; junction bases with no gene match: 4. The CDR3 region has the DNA TGTGCCAGCAGCTTTCCTAGCGGGGAAGAGACCCAGTACTTC. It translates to CASSFPSGEETQYF.

The CDR3 nucleotides read TGCGCCAGCTTTGCGACAGGGAGTACGGAAAAACTGTTTTTT. Amino acids: CASFATGSTEKLFF. This chain joins TRBV10-2 and TRBJ1-4, with 7 bases matching TRBD1. The V gene end was trimmed by 8 bases and the J gene end by 8 bases; junction bases not matched to a gene: 11. The germline gives CDR1 WSHSY, CDR2 SAAADI. There are 14 residues in the CDR3.

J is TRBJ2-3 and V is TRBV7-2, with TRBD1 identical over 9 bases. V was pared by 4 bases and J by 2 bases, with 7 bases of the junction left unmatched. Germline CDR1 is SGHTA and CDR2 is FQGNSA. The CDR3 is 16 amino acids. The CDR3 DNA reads TGTGCCAGCAGCTCCGGGACAGGGCTACACACAGATACGCAGTATTTT. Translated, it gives CASSSGTGLHTDTQYF. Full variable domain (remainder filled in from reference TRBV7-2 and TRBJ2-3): GAGVSQSPSNKVTEKGKDVELRCDPISGHTALYWYRQSLGQGLEFLIYFQGNSAPDKSGLPSDRFSAERTGGSVSTLTIQRTQQEDSAVYLCASSSGTGLHTDTQYFGPGTRLTVL.